This T cell receptor beta chain was identified in a study of blood T cell repertoires in COVID-19. Background on the study: The United States, Italy and Spain provided the acute and convalescent COVID-19 samples.

Original processing notes: How many nucleated cells were present was estimated from reference gene primer amplification. Repertoires were generated with immunoSEQ multiplex PCR, while TCRdb's copy carries only in-frame clones and drops some. Clonal size and the V and J genes are those of that table, whereas D and trimming came from the DNA. The sample holds around 270,000 clones, more than 85% seen once. The CDR3 contains 11 residues. The V end lost 4 bases, the J end lost 5 bases, and 8 bases lay between the germline ends. The germline V gene has CDR1 GTSNPN and CDR2 SVGIG (reference sequence). Material for sequencing was peripheral blood. This chain uses TRBV30 with TRBJ2-5, with D unresolved. The source is a man aged 25-45 years with acute or convalescent COVID-19. Here the CDR3 reads CAWKSAETQYF. The CDR3 DNA reads TGTGCCTGGAAGTCAGCGGAGACCCAGTACTTC.